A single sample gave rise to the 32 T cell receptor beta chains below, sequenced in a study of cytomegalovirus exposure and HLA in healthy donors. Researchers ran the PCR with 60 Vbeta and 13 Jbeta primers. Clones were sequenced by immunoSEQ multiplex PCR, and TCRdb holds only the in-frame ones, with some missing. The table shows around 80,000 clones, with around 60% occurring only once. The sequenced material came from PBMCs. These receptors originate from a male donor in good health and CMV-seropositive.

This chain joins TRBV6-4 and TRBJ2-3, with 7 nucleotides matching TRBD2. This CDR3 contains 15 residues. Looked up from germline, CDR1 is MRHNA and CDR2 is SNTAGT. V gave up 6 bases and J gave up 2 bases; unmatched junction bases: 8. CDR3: CASRGGDSSTDTQYF. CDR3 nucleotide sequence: TGTGCCAGCAGGGGGGGGGACTCTTCCACAGATACGCAGTATTTT.

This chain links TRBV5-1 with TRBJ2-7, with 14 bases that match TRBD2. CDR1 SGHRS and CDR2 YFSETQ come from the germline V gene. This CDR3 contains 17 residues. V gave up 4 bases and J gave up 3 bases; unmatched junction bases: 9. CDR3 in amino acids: CASSQGLAGEVSYEQYF. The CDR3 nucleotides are TGCGCCAGCAGCCAGGGACTAGCGGGAGAAGTAAGCTACGAGCAGTACTTC.

Here the CDR3 DNA reads TGTGCCTGGAGTAACACCTACGAGCAGTACTTC. Its translation: CAWSNTYEQYF. V is TRBV30 and J is TRBJ2-7; D gene ambiguous. Per the germline V gene, CDR1 is GTSNPN and CDR2 is SVGIG (reference sequence). CDR3 length: 11 amino acids. V lost 2 bases and J 2 bases, leaving 4 bases between the germline ends.

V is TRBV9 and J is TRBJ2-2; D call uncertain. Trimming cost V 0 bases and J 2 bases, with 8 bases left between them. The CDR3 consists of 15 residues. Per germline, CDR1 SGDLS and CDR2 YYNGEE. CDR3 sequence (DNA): TGTGCCAGCAGCGTAGGGAGAGGTAACACCGGGGAGCTGTTTTTT. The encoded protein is CASSVGRGNTGELFF.

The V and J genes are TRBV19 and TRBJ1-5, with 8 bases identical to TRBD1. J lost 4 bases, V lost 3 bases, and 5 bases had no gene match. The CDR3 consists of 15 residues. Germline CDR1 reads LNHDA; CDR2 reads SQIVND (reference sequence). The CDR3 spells CASSMATGANQPQHF. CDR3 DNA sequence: TGTGCCAGTAGTATGGCGACAGGGGCTAATCAGCCCCAGCATTTT.

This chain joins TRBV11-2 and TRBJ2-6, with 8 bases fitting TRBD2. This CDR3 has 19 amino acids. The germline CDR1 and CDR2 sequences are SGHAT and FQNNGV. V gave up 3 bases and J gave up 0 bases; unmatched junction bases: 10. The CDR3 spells CASSFRGGTFISGANVLTF. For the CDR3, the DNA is TGTGCCAGCAGCTTCCGGGGGGGGACTTTCATCTCTGGGGCCAACGTCCTGACTTTC. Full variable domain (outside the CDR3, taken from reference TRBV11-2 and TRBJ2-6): EAGVAQSPRYKIIEKRQSVAFWCNPISGHATLYWYQQILGQGPKLLIQFQNNGVVDDSQLPKDRFSAERLKGVDSTLKIQPAKLEDSAVYLCASSFRGGTFISGANVLTFGAGSRLTVL.

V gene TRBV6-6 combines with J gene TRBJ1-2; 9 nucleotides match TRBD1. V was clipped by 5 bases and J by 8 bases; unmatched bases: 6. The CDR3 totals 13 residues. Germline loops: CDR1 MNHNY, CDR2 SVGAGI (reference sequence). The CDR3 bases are TGTGCCAGCAGTCCGGGACAGGGAAGGGGCTACACCTTC. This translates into CASSPGQGRGYTF.

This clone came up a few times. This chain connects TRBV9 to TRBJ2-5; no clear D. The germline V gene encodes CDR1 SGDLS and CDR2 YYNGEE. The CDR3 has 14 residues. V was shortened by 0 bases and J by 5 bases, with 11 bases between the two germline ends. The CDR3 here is CASSVVAGRETQYF. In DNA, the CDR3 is TGTGCCAGCAGCGTAGTGGCAGGAAGGGAGACCCAGTACTTC.

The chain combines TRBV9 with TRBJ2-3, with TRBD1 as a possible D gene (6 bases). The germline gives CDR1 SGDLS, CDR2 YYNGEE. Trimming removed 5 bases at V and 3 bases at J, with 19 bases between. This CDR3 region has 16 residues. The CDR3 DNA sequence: TGTGCCAGCAGTAGTGGAACCAGGGGACCGACAGATACGCAGTATTTT. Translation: CASSSGTRGPTDTQYF.

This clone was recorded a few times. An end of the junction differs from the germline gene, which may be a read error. The CDR3 coding sequence is TGTTCCAGCAGCTTAGCATCTAGCTCCGGGGAGCTGTTTTTT. As protein: CSSSLASSSGELFF. The V and J genes are TRBV7-9 and TRBJ2-2, with D perhaps TRBD2 (5 bases). The CDR3 totals 14 residues. Germline V gives CDR1 SEHNR, CDR2 FQNEAQ (reference sequence). The variable domain in full, completed from reference TRBV7-9 and TRBJ2-2, reads DTGVSQNPRHKITKRGQNVTFRCDPISEHNRLYWYRQTLGQGPEFLTYFQNEAQLEKSRLLSDRFSAERPKGSFSTLEIQRTEQGDSAMYLCSSSLASSSGELFFGEGSRLTVL.

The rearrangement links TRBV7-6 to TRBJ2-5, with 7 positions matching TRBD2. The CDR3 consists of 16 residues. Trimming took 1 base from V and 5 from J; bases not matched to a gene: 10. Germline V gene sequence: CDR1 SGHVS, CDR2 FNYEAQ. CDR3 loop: CASSLVGQAGTETQYF. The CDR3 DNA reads TGTGCCAGCAGCTTAGTCGGTCAAGCGGGGACTGAGACCCAGTACTTC.

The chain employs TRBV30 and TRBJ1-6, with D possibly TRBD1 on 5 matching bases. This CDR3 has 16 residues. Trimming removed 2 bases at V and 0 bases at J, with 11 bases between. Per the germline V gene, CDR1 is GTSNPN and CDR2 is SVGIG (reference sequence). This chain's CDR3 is CAWSLPDSSYNSPLHF. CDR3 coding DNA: TGTGCCTGGAGTCTCCCAGACAGCTCCTATAATTCACCCCTCCACTTT.

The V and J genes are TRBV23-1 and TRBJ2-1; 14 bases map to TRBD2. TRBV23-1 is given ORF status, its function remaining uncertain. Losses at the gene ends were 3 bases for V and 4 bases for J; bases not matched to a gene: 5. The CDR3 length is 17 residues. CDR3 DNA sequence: TGCGCCAGCAGTCAGGGTGGGACTAGCGGGAGATACAATGAGCAGTTCTTC. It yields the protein CASSQGGTSGRYNEQFF.

CDR3 loop: CASSLEASGSAEQFF. The CDR3 DNA reads TGTGCCAGCAGCTTAGAGGCTAGCGGGAGCGCTGAGCAGTTCTTC. J is TRBJ2-1 and V is TRBV11-2, with 10 bases lining up with TRBD2. J was trimmed by 9 bases and V by 0 bases; bases with no gene match: 5. The CDR3 spans 15 residues. Germline CDR1 SGHAT, CDR2 FQNNGV.

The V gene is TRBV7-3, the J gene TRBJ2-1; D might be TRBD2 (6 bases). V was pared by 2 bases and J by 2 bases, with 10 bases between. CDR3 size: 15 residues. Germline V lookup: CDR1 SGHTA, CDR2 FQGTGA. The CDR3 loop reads CASSLGGSAYNEQFF. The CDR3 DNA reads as TGTGCCAGCAGCTTAGGGGGGTCAGCCTACAATGAGCAGTTCTTC.

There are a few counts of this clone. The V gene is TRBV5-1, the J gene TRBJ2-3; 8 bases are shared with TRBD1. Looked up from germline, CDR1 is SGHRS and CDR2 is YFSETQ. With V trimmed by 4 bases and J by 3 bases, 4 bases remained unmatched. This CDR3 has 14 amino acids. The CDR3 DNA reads TGCGCCAGCAGCCGCCGGACAGGGACAGATACGCAGTATTTT. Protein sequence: CASSRRTGTDTQYF.

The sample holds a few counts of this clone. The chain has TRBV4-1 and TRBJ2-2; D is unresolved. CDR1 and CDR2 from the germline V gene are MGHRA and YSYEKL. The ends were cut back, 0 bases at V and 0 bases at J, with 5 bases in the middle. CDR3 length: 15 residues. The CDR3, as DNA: TGCGCCAGCAGCCAAGAGGAGTCGAACACCGGGGAGCTGTTTTTT. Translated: CASSQEESNTGELFF.

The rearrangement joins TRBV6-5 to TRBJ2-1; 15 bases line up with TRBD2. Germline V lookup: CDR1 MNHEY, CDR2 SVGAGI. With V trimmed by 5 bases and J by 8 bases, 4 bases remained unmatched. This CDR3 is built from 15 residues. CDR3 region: CASSNGLAGGDEQFF. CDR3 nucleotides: TGTGCCAGCAGTAACGGACTAGCGGGGGGGGATGAGCAGTTCTTC.

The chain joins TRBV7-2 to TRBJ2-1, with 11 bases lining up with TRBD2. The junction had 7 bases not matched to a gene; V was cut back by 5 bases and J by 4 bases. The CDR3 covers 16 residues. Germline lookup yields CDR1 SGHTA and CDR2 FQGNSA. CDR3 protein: CASSPLAGGPYNEQFF. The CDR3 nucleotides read TGTGCCAGCAGCCCGTTAGCGGGAGGGCCATACAATGAGCAGTTCTTC.

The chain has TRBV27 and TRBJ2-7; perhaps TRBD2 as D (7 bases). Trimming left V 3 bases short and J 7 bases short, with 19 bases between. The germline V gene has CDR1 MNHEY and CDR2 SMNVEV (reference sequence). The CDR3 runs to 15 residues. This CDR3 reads CASSFSDRPAGEQYF. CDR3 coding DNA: TGTGCCAGCAGTTTCTCCGACAGGCCAGCGGGGGAGCAGTACTTC.

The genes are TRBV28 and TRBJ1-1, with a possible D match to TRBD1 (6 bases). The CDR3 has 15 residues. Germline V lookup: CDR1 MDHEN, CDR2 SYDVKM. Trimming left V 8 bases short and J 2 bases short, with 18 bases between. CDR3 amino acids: CASPPPTGPNTEAFF. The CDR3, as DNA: TGTGCCAGCCCCCCTCCGACAGGACCCAACACTGAAGCTTTCTTT.

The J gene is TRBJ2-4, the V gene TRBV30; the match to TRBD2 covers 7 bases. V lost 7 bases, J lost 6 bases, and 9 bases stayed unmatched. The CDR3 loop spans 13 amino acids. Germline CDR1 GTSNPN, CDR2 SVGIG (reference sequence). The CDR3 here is CAFRDYLRNIQYF. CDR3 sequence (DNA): TGTGCCTTCCGGGACTACCTAAGAAACATTCAGTACTTC.

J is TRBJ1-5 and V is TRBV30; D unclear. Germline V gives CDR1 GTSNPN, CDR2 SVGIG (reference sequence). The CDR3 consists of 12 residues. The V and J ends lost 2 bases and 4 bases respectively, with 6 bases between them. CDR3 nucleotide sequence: TGTGCCTGGAGTCGAGTAAATCAGCCCCAGCATTTT. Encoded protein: CAWSRVNQPQHF.

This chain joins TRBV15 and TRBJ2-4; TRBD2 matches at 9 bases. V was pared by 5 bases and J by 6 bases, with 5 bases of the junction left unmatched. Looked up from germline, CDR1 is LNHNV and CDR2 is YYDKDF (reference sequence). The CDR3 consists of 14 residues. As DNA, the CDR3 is TGTGCCACCAGCTCAGCGGGGGGACGAAACATTCAGTACTTC. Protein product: CATSSAGGRNIQYF. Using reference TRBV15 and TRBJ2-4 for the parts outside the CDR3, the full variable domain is DAMVIQNPRYQVTQFGKPVTLSCSQTLNHNVMYWYQQKSSQAPKLLFHYYDKDFNNEADTPDNFQSRRPNTSFCFLDIRSPGLGDTAMYLCATSSAGGRNIQYFGAGTRLSVL.

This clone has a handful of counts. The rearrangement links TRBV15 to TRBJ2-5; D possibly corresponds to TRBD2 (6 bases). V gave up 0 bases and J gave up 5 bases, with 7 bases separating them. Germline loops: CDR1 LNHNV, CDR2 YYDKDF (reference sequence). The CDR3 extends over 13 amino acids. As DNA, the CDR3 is TGTGCCACCAGCAGAGAGCGGGATGAGACCCAGTACTTC. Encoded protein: CATSRERDETQYF.

The CDR3 bases are TGCGCCAGCAGCTTGCTGGCGGGACGGGAAAACACCGGGGAGCTGTTTTTT. Translating it yields CASSLLAGRENTGELFF. The V gene is TRBV5-1, the J gene TRBJ2-2, with D perhaps TRBD2 (6 bases). V lost 1 base, J lost 2 bases, and 15 bases lay in between. This CDR3 region has 17 residues. Looked up from germline, CDR1 is SGHRS and CDR2 is YFSETQ.

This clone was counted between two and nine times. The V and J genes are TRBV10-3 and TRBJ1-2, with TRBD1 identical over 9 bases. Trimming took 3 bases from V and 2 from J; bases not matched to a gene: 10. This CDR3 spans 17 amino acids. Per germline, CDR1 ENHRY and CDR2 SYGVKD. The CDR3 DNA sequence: TGTGCCATCAGTGATCTGAAGGGGACAGGGAGCAACTATGGCTACACCTTC. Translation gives CAISDLKGTGSNYGYTF.

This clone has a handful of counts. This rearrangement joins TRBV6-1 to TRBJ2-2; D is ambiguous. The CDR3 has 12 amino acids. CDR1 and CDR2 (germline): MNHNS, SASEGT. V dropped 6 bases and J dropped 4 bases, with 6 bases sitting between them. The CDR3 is CASRHLTGELFF. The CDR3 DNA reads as TGTGCCAGCAGACACCTCACCGGGGAGCTGTTTTTT.

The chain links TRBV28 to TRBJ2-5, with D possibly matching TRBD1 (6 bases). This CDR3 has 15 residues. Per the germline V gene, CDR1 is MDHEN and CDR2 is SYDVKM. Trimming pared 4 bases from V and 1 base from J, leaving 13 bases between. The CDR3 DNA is TGTGCCAGCAGTTCCGACGGGACATTCCAAGAGACCCAGTACTTC. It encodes CASSSDGTFQETQYF.

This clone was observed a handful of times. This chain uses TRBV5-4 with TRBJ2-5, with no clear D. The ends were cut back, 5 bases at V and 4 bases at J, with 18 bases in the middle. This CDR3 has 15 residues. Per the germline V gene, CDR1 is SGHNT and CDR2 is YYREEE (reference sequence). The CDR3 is CASSRGATFGETQYF. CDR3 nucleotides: TGTGCCAGCAGTCGCGGCGCCACCTTCGGAGAGACCCAGTACTTC.

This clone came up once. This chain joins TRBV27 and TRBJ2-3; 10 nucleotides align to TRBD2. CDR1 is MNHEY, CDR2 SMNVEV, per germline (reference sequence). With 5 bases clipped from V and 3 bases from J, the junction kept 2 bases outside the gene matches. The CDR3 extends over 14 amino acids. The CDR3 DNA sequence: TGTGCCAGCAGTCTAGCGGGAGAGACAGATACGCAGTATTTT. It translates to CASSLAGETDTQYF.

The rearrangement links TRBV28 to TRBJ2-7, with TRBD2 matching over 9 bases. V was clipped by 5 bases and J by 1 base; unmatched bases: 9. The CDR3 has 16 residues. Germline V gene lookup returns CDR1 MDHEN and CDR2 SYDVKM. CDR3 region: CASSPIGTSRSYEQYF. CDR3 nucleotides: TGTGCCAGCAGTCCTATAGGGACTAGCAGGTCCTACGAGCAGTACTTC.